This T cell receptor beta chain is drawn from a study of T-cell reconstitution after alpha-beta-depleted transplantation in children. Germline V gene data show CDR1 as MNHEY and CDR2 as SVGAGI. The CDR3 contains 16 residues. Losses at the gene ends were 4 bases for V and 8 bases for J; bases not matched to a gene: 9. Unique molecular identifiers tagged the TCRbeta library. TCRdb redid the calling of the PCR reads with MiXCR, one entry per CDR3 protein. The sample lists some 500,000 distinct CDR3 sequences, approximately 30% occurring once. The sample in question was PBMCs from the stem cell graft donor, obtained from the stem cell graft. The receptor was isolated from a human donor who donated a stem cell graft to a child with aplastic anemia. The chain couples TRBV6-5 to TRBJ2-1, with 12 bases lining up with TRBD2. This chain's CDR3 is CASSSPTSGSRDEQFF. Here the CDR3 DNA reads TGTGCCAGCAGTTCCCCGACTAGCGGGAGTCGGGATGAGCAGTTCTTC.